These T cell receptor beta chains were read from a single sample in a study of cytomegalovirus exposure and HLA in healthy donors. The method was immunoSEQ multiplex PCR; TCRdb's version includes in-frame clones alone and lacks a portion of them. Seen here are some 180,000 clones, roughly 79% observed once, and the top ten hold just under 3%. Sequencing was performed on PBMCs. The receptors here all came from a male donor in good health and CMV-seronegative. CDR3s include the opening cysteine and the closing phenylalanine or tryptophan. The D gene is left open where the match is weak.

cdr3_aa	cdr3_length	d_call	j_call	v_call
CASSESPGGVNNEQFF	16	TRBD2	TRBJ2-1	TRBV10-1
CAWSKQGRRTEAFF	14	NA	TRBJ1-1	TRBV30
CAAGGTWVSYNSPLHF	16	NA	TRBJ1-6	TRBV28
CAWSVAGGGYTF	12	NA	TRBJ1-2	TRBV30
CASSLAPSGGRDTQYF	16	TRBD2	TRBJ2-3	TRBV7-8
CASSAGQAISGNTIYF	16	TRBD1	TRBJ1-3	TRBV6-1
CASSPNPGQGNTGELFF	17	TRBD1	TRBJ2-2	TRBV18
CASSPDREGYEQYF	14	NA	TRBJ2-7	TRBV28
CASSFGRVYGDKLFF	15	NA	TRBJ1-4	TRBV5-4
CASSELDRSYEQYF	14	TRBD1	TRBJ2-7	TRBV10-2
CASSGTGGGSTEAFF	15	TRBD1	TRBJ1-1	TRBV6-5
CASSRIGVIDAYGYTF	16	NA	TRBJ1-2	TRBV5-4
CASSDTSGRNEQYF	14	TRBD2	TRBJ2-7	TRBV25-1
CASSSGRYGYTF	12	NA	TRBJ1-2	TRBV28
CASSPRQGDLHEQYF	15	TRBD1	TRBJ2-7	TRBV27
CASRPLPATGVYQPQHF	17	TRBD1	TRBJ1-5	TRBV19
CASSLEGQPVGYGYTF	16	NA	TRBJ1-2	TRBV4-1
CASSWTSGSNEQFF	14	TRBD2	TRBJ2-1	TRBV19
CSSSPGTGNLYNEQFF	16	TRBD1	TRBJ2-1	TRBV7-9
CASSNSWTSGLVKNIQYF	18	TRBD2	TRBJ2-4	TRBV5-8
CASVRDSYGYTF	12	NA	TRBJ1-2	TRBV30
CASSENRGNQPQHF	14	NA	TRBJ1-5	TRBV6-1
CAWRNGQGGIRGYTF	15	TRBD1	TRBJ1-2	TRBV30
CASIRTGNLNEQFF	14	TRBD1	TRBJ2-1	TRBV6-5
CASSVVMNTEAFF	13	NA	TRBJ1-1	TRBV9
CASSPGLAGYNEQFF	15	TRBD2	TRBJ2-1	TRBV7-2
CAIGTQETQYF	11	NA	TRBJ2-5	TRBV10-3
CASSESGRETQYF	13	NA	TRBJ2-5	TRBV10-2
CATRRDRGWETQYF	14	TRBD1	TRBJ2-5	TRBV15
CASSPLAGVAGELFF	15	TRBD2	TRBJ2-2	TRBV7-9
CAISDIGQGNYGYTF	15	NA	TRBJ1-2	TRBV10-3
CASSAGHTGQPQHF	14	NA	TRBJ1-5	TRBV5-4